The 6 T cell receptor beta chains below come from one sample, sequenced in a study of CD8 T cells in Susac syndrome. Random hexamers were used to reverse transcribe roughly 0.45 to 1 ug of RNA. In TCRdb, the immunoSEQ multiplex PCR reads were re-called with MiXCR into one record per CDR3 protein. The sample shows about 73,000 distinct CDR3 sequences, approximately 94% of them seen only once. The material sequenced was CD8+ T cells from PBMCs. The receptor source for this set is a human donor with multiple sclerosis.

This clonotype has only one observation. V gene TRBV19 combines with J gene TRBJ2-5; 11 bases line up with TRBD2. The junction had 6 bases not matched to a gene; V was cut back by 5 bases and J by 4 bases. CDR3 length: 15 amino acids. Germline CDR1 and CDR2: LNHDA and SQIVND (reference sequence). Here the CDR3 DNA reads TGTGCCAGTAGTCCCCTAGCGGGGGGTATAGAGACCCAGTACTTC. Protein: CASSPLAGGIETQYF.

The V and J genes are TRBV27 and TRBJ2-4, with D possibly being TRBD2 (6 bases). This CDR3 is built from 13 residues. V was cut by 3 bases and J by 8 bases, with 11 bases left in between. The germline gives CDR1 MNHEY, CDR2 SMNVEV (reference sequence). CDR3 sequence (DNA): TGTGCCAGCAGTTTCGGGGGAAACTACATTCAGTACTTC. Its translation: CASSFGGNYIQYF.

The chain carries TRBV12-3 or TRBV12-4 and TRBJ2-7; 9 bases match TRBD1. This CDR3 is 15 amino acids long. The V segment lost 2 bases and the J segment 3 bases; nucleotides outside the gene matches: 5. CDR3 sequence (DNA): TGTGCCAGCAGTTTATGGGGACAGGGTTACTACGAGCAGTACTTC. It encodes CASSLWGQGYYEQYF.

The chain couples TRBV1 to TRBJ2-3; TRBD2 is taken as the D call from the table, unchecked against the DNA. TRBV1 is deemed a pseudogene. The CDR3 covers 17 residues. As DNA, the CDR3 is TGCACCAGCAGCCAGTCCACACTAGCGGGGGTCGCAGATACGCAGTATTTT. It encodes CTSSQSTLAGVADTQYF.

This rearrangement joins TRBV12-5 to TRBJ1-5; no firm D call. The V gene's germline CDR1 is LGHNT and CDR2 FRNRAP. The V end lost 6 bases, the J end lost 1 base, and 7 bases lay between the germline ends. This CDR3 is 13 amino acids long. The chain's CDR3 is CASGLGSNQPQHF. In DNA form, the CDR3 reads TGTGCTAGTGGCTTAGGGAGCAATCAGCCCCAGCATTTT.

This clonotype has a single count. CDR3 sequence (DNA): TGTGCCAGCAGCCAGACAGGAGGCTACGAGCAGTACTTC. The encoded protein is CASSQTGGYEQYF. The rearrangement joins TRBV3-1 to TRBJ2-7; TRBD1 might be the D (6 bases). Germline V gives CDR1 LGHDT, CDR2 YNNKEL (reference sequence). The CDR3 length is 13 residues. Trimming removed 3 bases at V and 3 bases at J, with 9 bases between.